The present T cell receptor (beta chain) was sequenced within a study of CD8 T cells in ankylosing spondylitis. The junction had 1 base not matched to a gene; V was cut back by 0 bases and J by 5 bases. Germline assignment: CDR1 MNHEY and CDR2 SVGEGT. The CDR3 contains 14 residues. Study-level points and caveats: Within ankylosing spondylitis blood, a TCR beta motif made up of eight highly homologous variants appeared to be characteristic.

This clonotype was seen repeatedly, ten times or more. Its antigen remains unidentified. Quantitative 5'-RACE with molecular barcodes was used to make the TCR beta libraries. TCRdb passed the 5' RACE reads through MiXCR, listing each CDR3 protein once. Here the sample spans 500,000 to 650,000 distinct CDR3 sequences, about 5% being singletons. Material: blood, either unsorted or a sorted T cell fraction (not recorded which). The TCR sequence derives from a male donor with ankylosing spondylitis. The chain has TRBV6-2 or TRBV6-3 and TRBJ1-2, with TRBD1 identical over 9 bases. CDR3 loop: CASSYSGQGYGYTF. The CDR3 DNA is TGTGCCAGCAGTTACTCGGGACAGGGATATGGCTACACCTTC.